The present T cell receptor (beta chain) was sequenced within a study of T-cell memory formation after mild COVID-19. Study-wide context: Largely, TCR clusters stayed within a single donor.

MiXCR, applied by TCRdb to the 5' RACE reads, yields one record per CDR3 protein. The sample carries about 340,000 distinct CDR3 sequences, more than 15% recorded once. This clonotype showed up just a few times. Its antigen is unidentified. Points from the study as a whole: Contracting CD4+ clones were located mainly in CM and EM, and CD8+ clones in EMRA. CD4+ bias marked clones expanding day 15 to 37, unlike balanced contracting clones.

This clonotype originated in a man between 18 and 35 years old who had mild COVID-19 (a few samples of this study predate the infection). Cell type and time point are not known. The sample consisted of PBMCs or a T cell subset sorted from them (not recorded which).

The CDR3 DNA follows: TGCGCCAGCAGCCAAGAATCTCTGGGTAGCTACGAGCAGTACTTC. This sequence encodes CASSQESLGSYEQYF. The genes are TRBV4-1 and TRBJ2-7, with D hard to call. The CDR3 consists of 15 residues. Germline CDR1 reads MGHRA; CDR2 reads YSYEKL. Trimming stripped 0 bases from V and 3 bases from J, with 12 bases between.